Listed below are T cell receptor beta chains from one sample, sequenced in a study of regulatory T cells in long-lasting Graves disease. From the multiplex PCR reads, TCRdb called clonotypes with MiXCR, one entry per CDR3 protein. The sample shows about 530,000 distinct CDR3 sequences, around 15% of them seen only once. This sample was also put to use in a study of T cells in Graves' hyperthyroidism and ophthalmopathy.

Specimen: peripheral blood mononuclear cells (PBMCs), collected at new diagnosis, from a patient treated with antithyroid drugs. These receptors all come from a woman aged 35-65 years with Graves disease. Each CDR3 is given with its conserved first and last residue. A D gene is named only where the DNA matches it firmly. The size field is filled for only some rows; it gives once, few, many or a size class.

d_gene	abundance	v_gene	j_gene	CDR3nt	CDR3aa
.	many	TRBV12-3/TRBV12-4	TRBJ2-3	TGTGCCAGCAGTTTACAAAGAGATACGCAGTATTTT	CASSLQRDTQYF
.	few	TRBV19	TRBJ1-1	TGTGCCACTTCGGGACTCTCGAACACTGAAGCTTTCTTT	CATSGLSNTEAFF
.	few	TRBV4-1	TRBJ1-6	TGCGCCAGCAGCCAAGATAGACTGGGGAATTCACCCCTCCACTTT	CASSQDRLGNSPLHF
.	many	TRBV2	TRBJ1-2	TGTGCCAGCAGGGGCGGACCTTTCTATGGCTACACCTTC	CASRGGPFYGYTF
TRBD2	few	TRBV30	TRBJ2-2	TGTGCCTGGACCCCCCTTAGCGGGGGCGCGAACACCGGGGAGCTGTTTTTT	CAWTPLSGGANTGELFF
.	few	TRBV24-1	TRBJ2-4	TGTGCCACATTAGCCAAAAACATTCAGTACTTC	CATLAKNIQYF
.	.	TRBV29-1	TRBJ2-5	TGCAGCGTTGAAGATCTCCTGGAACCGACTGTCAACTGGGGAGAGACCCAGTACTTC	CSVEDLLEPTVNWGETQYF
.	.	TRBV6-5	TRBJ1-5	TGTGCCAGCAGTTTTGGGGGTCCCGAAGAGCCCCAGCATTTT	CASSFGGPEEPQHF
.	.	TRBV6-4	TRBJ2-2	TGTGCCAGCAGTGACCTTGACACCGGGGAGCTGTTTTTT	CASSDLDTGELFF
.	many	TRBV2	TRBJ2-1	TGTGCCAGCAGTGACACATACGTTGGTCAGTTCTTC	CASSDTYVGQFF
.	many	TRBV3-1	TRBJ1-5	TGTGCCAGCAGCCGCGGGACACTTAGCAATCAGCCCCAGCATTTT	CASSRGTLSNQPQHF
.	many	TRBV20-1	TRBJ2-7	TGCAGTGCTAGCCCTTTGGACAGCTCCTACGAGCAGTACTTC	CSASPLDSSYEQYF
.	many	TRBV12-3/TRBV12-4	TRBJ2-5	TGTGCCAGCGGAACGGGGGAGTGGAAGACCCAGTACTTC	CASGTGEWKTQYF
.	.	TRBV6-1	TRBJ1-6	TGTGCCAGCAGTGAAGCGATAGGGACATGGTCACCCCTCCACTTT	CASSEAIGTWSPLHF
TRBD2	many	TRBV7-2	TRBJ2-3	TGTGCCAGCAGCTTAGACCGACTAGCGGGACGCACAGATACGCAGTATTTT	CASSLDRLAGRTDTQYF
.	.	TRBV7-9	TRBJ2-2	TGTGCCAGCAGTTTATTCGCCGGGGAGCTGTTTTTT	CASSLFAGELFF
.	.	TRBV5-4	TRBJ1-2	TGTGCCAGCAGCCAGGGGCTGTCAGCTAACTATGGCTACACCTTC	CASSQGLSANYGYTF